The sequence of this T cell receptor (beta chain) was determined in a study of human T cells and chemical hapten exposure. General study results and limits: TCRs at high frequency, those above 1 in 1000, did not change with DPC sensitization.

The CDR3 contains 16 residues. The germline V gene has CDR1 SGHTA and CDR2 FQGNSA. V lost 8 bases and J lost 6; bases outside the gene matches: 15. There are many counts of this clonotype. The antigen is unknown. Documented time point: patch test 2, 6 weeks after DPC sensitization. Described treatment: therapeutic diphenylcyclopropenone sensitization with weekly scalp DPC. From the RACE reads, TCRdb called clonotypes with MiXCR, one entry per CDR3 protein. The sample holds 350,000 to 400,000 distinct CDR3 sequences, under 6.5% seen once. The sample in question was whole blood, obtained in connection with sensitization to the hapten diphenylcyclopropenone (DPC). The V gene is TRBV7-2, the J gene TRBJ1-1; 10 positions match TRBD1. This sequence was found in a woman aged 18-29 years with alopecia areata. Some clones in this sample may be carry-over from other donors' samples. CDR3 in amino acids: CASLMTGGWTSAEAFF. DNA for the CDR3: TGTGCCAGCCTGATGACAGGGGGCTGGACAAGTGCTGAAGCTTTCTTT.